A single sample is the source of the 9 T cell receptor beta chains below, sequenced in a study of blood T cell repertoires in COVID-19. Some clones are missing from TCRdb's copy, which holds only in-frame ones; the method was immunoSEQ multiplex PCR. This table holds about 69,000 clones, just under 80% found once. Material for sequencing was peripheral blood. The source is a human donor in a cohort sampled during active COVID-19.

This clone has a single count. The V gene is TRBV27, the J gene TRBJ2-1; the match to TRBD2 covers 11 bases. V lost 3 bases and J lost 9; bases outside the gene matches: 7. The CDR3 has 15 residues. Germline assignment: CDR1 MNHEY and CDR2 SMNVEV (reference sequence). CDR3 residues: CASSFLLAGVGEQFF. CDR3 nucleotides: TGTGCCAGCAGTTTTCTACTAGCGGGAGTGGGTGAGCAGTTCTTC.

The rearrangement joins TRBV5-1 to TRBJ1-1, with D possibly being TRBD1 (6 bases). V lost 1 base and J lost 2, with 12 bases in between. The CDR3 spans 15 residues. Germline V gene data show CDR1 as SGHRS and CDR2 as YFSETQ. This chain's CDR3 is CASSLQAGENTEAFF. Here the CDR3 DNA reads TGCGCCAGCAGCTTGCAGGCAGGGGAAAACACTGAAGCTTTCTTT.

The V call is TRBV20-1, the J call TRBJ2-7; D is uncertain. The CDR3 is made up of 12 amino acids. Trimming took off 3 bases at V and 5 bases at J, with 11 bases between the two ends. Looked up from germline, CDR1 is DFQATT and CDR2 is SNEGSKA (reference sequence). CDR3 in amino acids: CSASRGANEQYF. The CDR3 DNA sequence: TGCAGTGCTAGTCGAGGTGCTAACGAGCAGTACTTC.

The chain is built from TRBV21-1 and TRBJ2-1; the DNA was not used to check the table's D call, TRBD2. TRBV21-1 is described as a pseudogene. CDR3 size: 17 residues. CDR3 protein: CASSKEGTSGPNNEQFF. The CDR3 nucleotides read TGTGCCAGCAGCAAAGAGGGGACTAGCGGGCCGAACAATGAGCAGTTCTTC.

The rearrangement links TRBV7-9 to TRBJ1-2; D is undetermined. CDR1 and CDR2 from the germline V gene are SEHNR and FQNEAQ (reference sequence). This CDR3 comprises 15 residues. V was shortened by 1 base and J by 2 bases, with 11 bases between the two germline ends. The DNA of the CDR3 is TGTGCCAGCAGCTTAGAAGGTCGCAGGAACTATGGCTACACCTTC. Protein product: CASSLEGRRNYGYTF.

The genes are TRBV7-2 and TRBJ1-1; TRBD1 matches 8 bases. The germline V gene encodes CDR1 SGHTA and CDR2 FQGNSA. V shed 0 bases, J shed 6 bases, and the junction held 6 bases outside the gene matches. The CDR3 is made up of 15 amino acids. The CDR3 spells CASSLAGQGAAEAFF. CDR3 coding DNA: TGTGCCAGCAGCTTAGCCGGACAGGGAGCGGCTGAAGCTTTCTTT. Full variable domain (outside the CDR3, taken from reference TRBV7-2 and TRBJ1-1): GAGVSQSPSNKVTEKGKDVELRCDPISGHTALYWYRQSLGQGLEFLIYFQGNSAPDKSGLPSDRFSAERTGGSVSTLTIQRTQQEDSAVYLCASSLAGQGAAEAFFGQGTRLTVV.

This clone was observed at least ten times. V and J are TRBV19 and TRBJ1-1; 9 bases fit TRBD1. CDR1 is LNHDA and CDR2 is SQIVND in the germline V gene (reference sequence). The trim removed 7 bases at V and 3 bases at J, leaving 9 bases unmatched. This CDR3 is 15 amino acids long. CDR3 amino acids: CASTNRGTGYTEAFF. In DNA, the CDR3 is TGTGCCAGTACCAATCGCGGGACAGGGTACACTGAAGCTTTCTTT.

The V call is TRBV3-1 (or the pseudogene TRBV3-2), the J call TRBJ2-7; D remains ambiguous. The CDR3 length is 14 residues. The V end was cut by 1 base, the J end by 3 bases, with 10 bases between. Germline assignment: CDR1 LGHDT and CDR2 YNNKEL (reference sequence). The CDR3 nucleotides read TGTGCCAGCAGCCAAGTTCCAGTTGGCTACGAGCAGTACTTC. It yields the protein CASSQVPVGYEQYF.

The table lists this clone with a few counts. The chain employs TRBV7-2 and TRBJ2-7; D remains unclear. CDR1 and CDR2 (germline): SGHTA, FQGNSA. The CDR3 runs 12 residues. Deletions cut 5 bases from V and 10 bases from J, with 15 bases between. The CDR3 loop reads CASSPQESLQYF. The CDR3 bases are TGTGCCAGCAGCCCCCAAGAGAGCCTTCAGTACTTC.